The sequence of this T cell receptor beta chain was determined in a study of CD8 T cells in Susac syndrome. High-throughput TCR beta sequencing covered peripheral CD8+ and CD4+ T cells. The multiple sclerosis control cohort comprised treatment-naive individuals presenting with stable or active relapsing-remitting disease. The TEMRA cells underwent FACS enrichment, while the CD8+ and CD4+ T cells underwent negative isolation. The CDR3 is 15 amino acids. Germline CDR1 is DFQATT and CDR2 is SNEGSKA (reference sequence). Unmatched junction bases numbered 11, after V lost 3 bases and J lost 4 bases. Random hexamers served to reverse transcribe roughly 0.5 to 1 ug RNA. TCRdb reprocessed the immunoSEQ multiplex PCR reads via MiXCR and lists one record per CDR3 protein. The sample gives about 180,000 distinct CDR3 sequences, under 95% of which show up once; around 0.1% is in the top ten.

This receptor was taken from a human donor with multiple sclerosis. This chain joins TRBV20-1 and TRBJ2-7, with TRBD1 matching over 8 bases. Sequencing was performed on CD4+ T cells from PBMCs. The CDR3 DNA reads TGCAGTGCTAGGGAGCCCGGACAGGGAACTTACGAGCAGTACTTC. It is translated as CSAREPGQGTYEQYF.